These T cell receptor beta chains were read from a single sample in a study of cytomegalovirus exposure and HLA in healthy donors. TCRdb keeps only in-frame clones here, not all; method: immunoSEQ multiplex PCR. The sample carries some 76,000 clones, around two thirds recorded once. The sequenced material came from PBMCs. The source of these receptors is a man in his sixties in good health and CMV-seropositive. Each CDR3 is given with its conserved first and last residue.

J gene: TRBJ2-1; V gene: TRBV5-6; CDR3 protein: CASSPGLAGHNEQFF
J gene: TRBJ1-2; V gene: TRBV6-1; CDR3 protein: CASSEGVRGQGGYGYTF
J gene: TRBJ1-2; V gene: TRBV14; CDR3 protein: CASSPIGRVDYGYTF
J gene: TRBJ1-1; V gene: TRBV7-2; CDR3 protein: CASSLRRPQGLSMEAFF
J gene: TRBJ2-2; V gene: TRBV27; CDR3 protein: CASSLLAGSTGELFF
J gene: TRBJ1-5; V gene: TRBV9; CDR3 protein: CASSPTGGIGNQPQHF
J gene: TRBJ2-7; V gene: TRBV6-6; CDR3 protein: CASSYRRDLSSQYF
J gene: TRBJ1-2; V gene: TRBV28; CDR3 protein: CASSYPGIGYTF
J gene: TRBJ2-3; V gene: TRBV5-1; CDR3 protein: CASSIGTSGIGDTQYF
J gene: TRBJ2-1; V gene: TRBV9; CDR3 protein: CASSVDQANQFF
J gene: TRBJ2-2; V gene: TRBV10-3; CDR3 protein: CAISVIGERELFF
J gene: TRBJ1-1; V gene: TRBV18; CDR3 protein: CASSPEKRDSSAFF
J gene: TRBJ2-5; V gene: TRBV5-6; CDR3 protein: CASSPRLAAYQETQYF
J gene: TRBJ2-7; V gene: TRBV7-9; CDR3 protein: CASSPSSDYEQYF
J gene: TRBJ1-4; V gene: TRBV2; CDR3 protein: CASSDQGQANEKLFF